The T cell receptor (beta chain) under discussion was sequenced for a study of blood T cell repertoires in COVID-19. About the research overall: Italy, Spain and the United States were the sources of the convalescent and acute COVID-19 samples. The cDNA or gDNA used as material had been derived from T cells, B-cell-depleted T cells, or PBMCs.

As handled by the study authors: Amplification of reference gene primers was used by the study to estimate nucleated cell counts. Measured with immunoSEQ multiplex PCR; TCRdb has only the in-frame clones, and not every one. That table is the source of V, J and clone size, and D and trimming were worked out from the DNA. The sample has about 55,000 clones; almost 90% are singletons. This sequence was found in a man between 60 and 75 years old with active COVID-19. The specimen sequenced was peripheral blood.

The CDR3 sequence is CASSRTIQETQYF. CDR3 sequence (DNA): TGTGCCAGCAGCAGGACTATCCAAGAGACCCAGTACTTC. This chain connects TRBV7-3 to TRBJ2-5, with a tentative D call TRBD2 (6 bases). The CDR3 totals 13 residues. V was pared by 5 bases and J by 1 base, with 8 bases between. Germline CDR1 is SGHTA and CDR2 is FQGTGA.